This TCR beta chain is from a study of type 1 and type 2 diabetes patients. CDR3 length: 14 residues. Unmatched junction bases numbered 12, after V lost 7 bases and J lost 7 bases. Germline V gene data show CDR1 as MNHEY and CDR2 as SVGAGI. Genomic DNA was the PCR template. A primer set of 30 forward and 13 reverse primers amplified the CDR3. TCRdb independently ran MiXCR on the multiplex PCR reads; one entry per CDR3 protein. The data hold 250,000 to 300,000 distinct CDR3 sequences, with 45% to 60% observed a single time. The TCR was taken from a man aged 18-30 years with type 2 diabetes. The chain combines TRBV6-5 with TRBJ2-7, with TRBD2 identical over 8 bases. The material sequenced was peripheral blood mononuclear cells (PBMCs). This chain's CDR3 is CASKGRGGGGEQYF. DNA of the CDR3: TGTGCCAGCAAGGGACGGGGGGGTGGAGGAGAGCAGTACTTC.